Each of the 18 T cell receptor beta chains below was sequenced from the same sample in a study of cytomegalovirus exposure and HLA in healthy donors (TCRdb year 2017). Libraries were constructed by the immunoSEQ multiplex PCR assay. A mixture of 60 forward primers for TCR Vbeta segments and 13 reverse primers for TCR Jbeta segments was used in the multiplex PCR. TCRdb took this table from immuneACCESS and kept in-frame rearrangements with V and J called. Such tables lack part of the clones; where checked against another copy, unresolved V genes explain under half of the gap, and the rest is unexplained. The sample yields about 140,000 clones; roughly 86% were counted once. Clones ranked in the top ten supply 3% to 3.5% of the sample. The material sequenced was PBMCs. The receptor set was obtained from a man aged 18 to 29 in good health and CMV-seropositive.

This chain connects TRBV6-1 to TRBJ2-4; possible D gene TRBD2, 6 bases. The CDR3 spans 14 residues. Germline CDR1 reads MNHNS; CDR2 reads SASEGT. V was cut by 11 bases and J by 6 bases, with 20 bases left in between. Here the CDR3 DNA reads TGTGCCGCCCAGGTCGGGGGTCCCAGAAACATTCAGTACTTC. It translates to CAAQVGGPRNIQYF.

The chain employs TRBV18 and TRBJ2-7, with 9 nucleotides matching TRBD1. Trimming took 3 bases from V and 0 from J; bases not matched to a gene: 6. Germline V gene sequence: CDR1 KGHSH, CDR2 LQKENI. The CDR3 runs 16 residues. CDR3 nucleotide sequence: TGTGCCAGCTCACCTGCGGCGACAGGGGGCTCCTACGAGCAGTACTTC. As protein: CASSPAATGGSYEQYF.

V is TRBV28 and J is TRBJ1-2, with D possibly TRBD1 on 6 matching bases. V gave up 5 bases and J gave up 8 bases, with 12 bases separating them. CDR3 length: 12 amino acids. Germline CDR1 MDHEN, CDR2 SYDVKM. The CDR3 coding sequence is TGTGCCAGCAGTGCCGACAGGCGGGGCTACACCTTC. Its protein product is CASSADRRGYTF.

The chain uses TRBV5-1 and TRBJ2-5, with TRBD1 as a possible D gene (5 bases). The J call is doubtful: the DNA matches TRBJ2-7 better. Germline CDR1 SGHRS, CDR2 YFSETQ. The CDR3 totals 16 residues. The CDR3 region is CASSLGTLGRSYEQYF. CDR3 bases: TGCGCCAGCAGCTTGGGGACCTTGGGGCGGTCCTACGAGCAGTACTTC.

This chain connects TRBV29-1 to TRBJ2-5; perhaps TRBD1 as D (6 bases). Trimming left V 3 bases short and J 0 bases short, with 17 bases between. The CDR3 has 16 amino acids. The germline CDR1 and CDR2 sequences are SQVTM and ANQGSEA. The CDR3 DNA follows: TGCAGCGTTGACCCCCGTTCCGGGACAAACCAAGAGACCCAGTACTTC. It translates to CSVDPRSGTNQETQYF. Supplemented by reference TRBV29-1 and TRBJ2-5, the full variable domain reads SAVISQKPSRDICQRGTSLTIQCQVDSQVTMMFWYRQQPGQSLTLIATANQGSEATYESGFVIDKFPISRPNLTFSTLTVSNMSPEDSSIYLCSVDPRSGTNQETQYFGPGTRLLVL.

Only a few counts were recorded for this clone. This sequence joins TRBV27 and TRBJ1-5, with D perhaps TRBD1 (5 bases). The CDR3 extends over 15 amino acids. V dropped 7 bases and J dropped 7 bases, with 20 bases sitting between them. CDR1 and CDR2 from the germline V gene are MNHEY and SMNVEV (reference sequence). The CDR3 sequence: CASTSIGGRGQPQHF. Written as DNA, the CDR3 is TGTGCCAGCACCTCCATCGGGGGGAGGGGACAGCCCCAGCATTTT.

The genes are TRBV29-1 and TRBJ2-5; 12 nucleotides line up with TRBD1. Germline loops: CDR1 SQVTM, CDR2 ANQGSEA. V shed 6 bases, J shed 4 bases, and the junction held 6 bases outside the gene matches. This CDR3 is 14 amino acids long. The CDR3 nucleotides are TGCAGCGTGGCCGGGACAGGGGGCCGAGAGACCCAGTACTTC. Translated, it gives CSVAGTGGRETQYF.

This sequence joins TRBV2 and TRBJ1-1; D is possibly TRBD1 (6 bases). This CDR3 comprises 11 residues. Germline loops: CDR1 SNHLY, CDR2 FYNNEI. Trimming took 6 bases from V and 11 from J, leaving 13 bases between them. CDR3: CASSERGNAFF. The CDR3 region has the DNA TGTGCCAGCAGCGAAAGGGGGAACGCTTTCTTT.

This chain joins TRBV6-5 and TRBJ2-7; 9 bases are shared with TRBD1. Germline V gives CDR1 MNHEY, CDR2 SVGAGI. Trimming cost V 4 bases and J 1 base; bases outside gene matches: 5. CDR3 length equals 15 residues. In DNA, the CDR3 is TGTGCCAGCAGTTTGGACAGGGGAAAGTCCTACGAGCAGTACTTC. Encoded protein: CASSLDRGKSYEQYF.

As for this clone: Other DNA sequences within the sample encode an identical CDR3. The chain carries TRBV4-1 and TRBJ1-2; 7 nucleotides align to TRBD1. The CDR3 spans 14 residues. V gave up 1 base and J gave up 4 bases; unmatched junction bases: 3. The germline gives CDR1 MGHRA, CDR2 YSYEKL. The CDR3 reads CASSQAGTAYGYTF. The CDR3 nucleotides are TGCGCCAGCAGCCAAGCCGGGACAGCCTATGGCTACACCTTC.

This rearrangement joins TRBV5-1 to TRBJ2-5; TRBD1 aligns across 9 bases. The last part of the DNA fits TRBJ2-7 better; the J call may be wrong. CDR1 and CDR2 from the germline V gene are SGHRS and YFSETQ. The CDR3 is 15 amino acids. CDR3 nucleotides: TGCGCCAGCAGCTTGGAGACAGGGGGGGCCTACGAGCAGTACTTC. Encoded protein: CASSLETGGAYEQYF.

The J gene is TRBJ2-2, the V gene TRBV27, with D maybe TRBD1 (5 bases). Germline assignment: CDR1 MNHEY and CDR2 SMNVEV (reference sequence). V lost 4 bases to trimming and J lost 4 bases, with 10 bases between them. This CDR3 spans 14 amino acids. The CDR3 DNA reads as TGTGCCAGCAGTTATGATAGGGGCACCGGGGAGCTGTTTTTT. This codes for CASSYDRGTGELFF.

The chain uses TRBV13 and TRBJ1-1, with TRBD1 matching over 8 bases. Per the germline V gene, CDR1 is PRHDT and CDR2 is FYEKMQ (reference sequence). CDR3 length: 14 residues. V trimming: 2 bases; J trimming: 4 bases; junction bases outside the gene matches: 3. The CDR3 coding sequence is TGTGCCAGCAGCTTACAACAGGGGGGCACTGAAGCTTTCTTT. Its protein product is CASSLQQGGTEAFF. Full variable domain (remainder filled in from reference TRBV13 and TRBJ1-1): AAGVIQSPRHLIKEKRETATLKCYPIPRHDTVYWYQQGPGQDPQFLISFYEKMQSDKGSIPDRFSAQQFSDYHSELNMSSLELGDSALYFCASSLQQGGTEAFFGQGTRLTVV.

V usage is TRBV10-3 and J usage is TRBJ2-5; TRBD1 matches at 8 bases. The J call may be mistaken, given a closer DNA end match to TRBJ2-7. Germline V CDR1 and CDR2: ENHRY, SYGVKD. This CDR3 is built from 15 residues. In DNA, the CDR3 is TGTGCCATCAGGGATCCGGGACAGGCGTCCTACGAGCAGTACTTC. Its protein product is CAIRDPGQASYEQYF.

V and J are TRBV4-2 and TRBJ2-2; TRBD2 agrees at 12 bases. The trim removed 2 bases at V and 3 bases at J, leaving 4 bases unmatched. This CDR3 region has 17 residues. CDR1 is LGHNA and CDR2 is YNFKEQ in the germline V gene. The CDR3, as DNA: TGTGCCAGCAGCCAACCGCTAGCGGGAGGGGACACCGGGGAGCTGTTTTTT. It yields the protein CASSQPLAGGDTGELFF.

The rearrangement joins TRBV6-5 to TRBJ1-5, with TRBD1 as a possible D gene (5 bases). The V gene lost 6 bases and the J gene lost 6 bases, with 15 bases spanning the gap. This CDR3 comprises 14 residues. In germline, CDR1 is MNHEY, CDR2 SVGAGI. CDR3 loop: CASRPAQDVQPQHF. The CDR3 DNA sequence: TGTGCCAGCAGACCCGCACAGGATGTTCAGCCCCAGCATTTT.

This chain links TRBV28 with TRBJ1-2, with TRBD1 matching 7 bases. The CDR3 has 19 residues. Germline V gene lookup returns CDR1 MDHEN and CDR2 SYDVKM. The ends lost 1 base at V and 4 bases at J; junction bases unmatched: 18. The CDR3 loop is CASSLSYLGYGDRLYGYTF. The CDR3 DNA follows: TGTGCCAGCAGTTTATCTTATTTGGGTTATGGGGACAGACTCTATGGCTACACCTTC.

This clone was observed a few times. The V and J genes are TRBV2 and TRBJ1-1; D gene unclear. CDR1 and CDR2 (germline): SNHLY, FYNNEI. The CDR3 totals 13 residues. Between the trimmed V and J ends, which lost 8 bases and 6 bases, there was a span of 16 bases. DNA of the CDR3: TGTGCCAGCGAGTACCTTCGAACCGCTGAAGCTTTCTTT. Encoded protein: CASEYLRTAEAFF.